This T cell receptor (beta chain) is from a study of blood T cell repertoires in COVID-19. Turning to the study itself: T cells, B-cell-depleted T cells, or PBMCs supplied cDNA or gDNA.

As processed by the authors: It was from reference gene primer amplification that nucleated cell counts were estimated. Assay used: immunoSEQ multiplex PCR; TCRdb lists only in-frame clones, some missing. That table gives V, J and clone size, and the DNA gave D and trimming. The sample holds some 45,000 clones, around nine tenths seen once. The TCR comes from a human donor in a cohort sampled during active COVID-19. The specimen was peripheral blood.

The CDR3 DNA sequence: TGTGCCAGCAGCCATAGTACAGGGGGAAGGGGCACTGAAGCTTTCTTT. This gives the protein CASSHSTGGRGTEAFF. This chain joins TRBV3-1 (or the pseudogene TRBV3-2) and TRBJ1-1, with 8 bases that match TRBD1. The CDR3 contains 16 residues. The junction had 10 bases not matched to a gene; V was cut back by 3 bases and J by 4 bases. CDR1 and CDR2 from the germline V gene are LGHDT and YNNKEL (reference sequence).